These 23 T cell receptor beta chains share one sample of origin, sequenced in a study of type 1 regulatory T cells (dated by TCRdb to the early 2020s). Sequencing took place on an Illumina MiSeq. TCRdb applied fastp at Q25 and MiXCR to the public reads, then kept only in-frame beta chains. CDR3 protein duplicates are merged, each entry listing the most common genes and DNA. The sample contains about 23,000 distinct CDR3 sequences, less than 50% of them found a single time. The ten top clones hold more than 4% of the sample. These receptors have no known antigen. The specimen sequenced was cultured T cells, either the whole culture or a sorted T cell fraction (not recorded which). These receptors all stem from a human donor in good health.

This clonotype was seen only a few times. The chain has TRBV20-1 and TRBJ2-7, with D tentatively TRBD1 (6 bases). This CDR3 has 13 residues. V was clipped by 5 bases and J by 3 bases, with 14 bases between them. Germline V CDR1 and CDR2: DFQATT, SNEGSKA (reference sequence). The DNA of the CDR3 is TGCAGTGCTGTTCACAGGGCGGGCTACGAGCAGTACTTC. This codes for CSAVHRAGYEQYF.

This clonotype is labeled medium-sized. The chain has TRBV7-9 and TRBJ1-2; unclear D gene. Trimming removed 2 bases from V and 14 bases from J, with 21 bases in between. The CDR3 totals 14 residues. CDR1 and CDR2 from the germline V gene are SEHNR and FQNEAQ (reference sequence). The CDR3 nucleotides read TGTGCCAGCAGCTTAAGTTCCTCGGGCGACGGAGGGACCTTC. Residues: CASSLSSSGDGGTF.

V is TRBV12-3 or TRBV12-4 and J is TRBJ1-1, with D hard to call. V was shortened by 3 bases and J by 6 bases, with 14 bases between the two germline ends. This CDR3 is built from 14 residues. The CDR3 bases are TGTGCCAGCAGTTTGTCGGGCTTTCAGGCTGAAGCTTTCTTT. It translates to CASSLSGFQAEAFF.

The rearrangement joins TRBV10-3 to TRBJ2-6; the D gene could be TRBD1 or TRBD2 (5 bases each). Between the trimmed V and J ends, which lost 7 bases and 4 bases, there was a span of 20 bases. Germline CDR1 is ENHRY and CDR2 is SYGVKD. The CDR3 has 17 residues. CDR3 bases: TGTGCCATCACTAACCTCGTGGGAGCAGGGGGGGCCAACGTCCTGACTTTC. This encodes CAITNLVGAGGANVLTF.

The chain combines TRBV7-2 with TRBJ2-3, with 7 bases aligning to TRBD1. This CDR3 has 17 amino acids. The junction had 15 bases not matched to a gene; V was cut back by 5 bases and J by 4 bases. Looked up from germline, CDR1 is SGHTA and CDR2 is FQGNSA. This chain's CDR3 is CASSVRQGLRRPDTQYF. In DNA, the CDR3 is TGTGCCAGCAGCGTACGACAGGGTTTAAGGCGTCCAGATACGCAGTATTTT.

V and J are TRBV7-8 and TRBJ2-3, with 8 bases identical to TRBD1. The CDR3 contains 16 residues. The V segment lost 5 bases and the J segment 4 bases; nucleotides outside the gene matches: 11. Germline V gene sequence: CDR1 SGHVS, CDR2 FQNEAQ. CDR3 bases: TGTGCCAGCAGCCCCCGACAGGGGACCTACTCAGATACGCAGTATTTT. It translates to CASSPRQGTYSDTQYF.

This clonotype has more than one count but fewer than ten. The rearrangement uses TRBV4-2 and TRBJ2-3; the D is unclear. Trimming pared 1 base from V and 6 bases from J, leaving 14 bases between. Looked up from germline, CDR1 is LGHNA and CDR2 is YNFKEQ. The CDR3 is 15 residues long. The CDR3 loop is CASSQANRVEDTQYF. The DNA of the CDR3 is TGTGCCAGCAGCCAAGCTAACCGGGTGGAGGATACGCAGTATTTT.

The table lists this clonotype with a few counts. The CDR3 DNA reads as TGCAGCGTTGGGAGTACCGGGGAGCTGTTTTTT. This translates into CSVGSTGELFF. The J gene is TRBJ2-2, the V gene TRBV29-1; D gene ambiguous. The CDR3 has 11 amino acids. V shed 4 bases and J shed 5 bases, with 5 bases lying between them. From germline, CDR1 is SQVTM and CDR2 ANQGSEA.

The V and J genes are TRBV2 and TRBJ1-1, with D hard to call. V lost 7 bases and J 0 bases, leaving 12 bases between the germline ends. This CDR3 has 14 amino acids. Germline CDR1 reads SNHLY; CDR2 reads FYNNEI. The DNA for the CDR3 is TGTGCCAGCATGTACAGAGGGATGAACACTGAAGCTTTCTTT. The encoded protein is CASMYRGMNTEAFF.

This clonotype was observed a handful of times. The rearrangement uses TRBV28 and TRBJ1-2; 7 nucleotides match TRBD1. The CDR3 runs 12 residues. The ends lost 4 bases at V and 5 bases at J; junction bases unmatched: 1. The V gene's germline CDR1 is MDHEN and CDR2 SYDVKM. CDR3 in amino acids: CASSSQGYGYTF. CDR3 DNA sequence: TGTGCCAGCAGTTCACAGGGGTATGGCTACACCTTC.

This clonotype has only a few counts. The chain recombines TRBV13 with TRBJ1-1, with a tentative D call TRBD1 (6 bases). The CDR3 has 14 amino acids. The germline CDR1 and CDR2 sequences are PRHDT and FYEKMQ (reference sequence). Trimming left V 2 bases short and J 4 bases short, with 11 bases between. The CDR3, as DNA: TGTGCCAGCAGCTTACGCCCAGGGGCCACTGAAGCTTTCTTT. Amino acids: CASSLRPGATEAFF.

The rearrangement links TRBV6-5 to TRBJ1-1, with TRBD1 matching 9 bases. The germline CDR1 and CDR2 sequences are MNHEY and SVGAGI. The CDR3 sequence is 16 residues long. Germline trimming cut 5 bases from V and 3 bases from J; bases unmatched to any gene: 10. The CDR3 loop is CASSATGTGRDTEAFF. The CDR3 nucleotides are TGTGCCAGCAGTGCAACCGGGACAGGGAGGGACACTGAAGCTTTCTTT.

V is TRBV20-1 and J is TRBJ1-2, with 9 bases aligning to TRBD1. Unmatched junction bases numbered 2, after V lost 4 bases and J lost 2 bases. Per germline, CDR1 DFQATT and CDR2 SNEGSKA (reference sequence). This CDR3 region has 13 residues. The CDR3, as DNA: TGCAGTGCTATACAGGGGGCGAACTATGGCTACACCTTC. Amino acids: CSAIQGANYGYTF.

The V call is TRBV5-1, the J call TRBJ2-1; D possibly corresponds to TRBD2 (6 bases). V was clipped by 2 bases and J by 2 bases, with 11 bases between them. The V gene's germline CDR1 is SGHRS and CDR2 YFSETQ. The CDR3 loop spans 15 amino acids. The CDR3 is CASSFSSETYNEQFF. CDR3 coding DNA: TGCGCCAGCAGCTTTTCTAGCGAAACCTACAATGAGCAGTTCTTC.

There are a few counts of this clonotype. The chain is built from TRBV20-1 and TRBJ2-1; 11 bases align to TRBD2. CDR3 size: 16 residues. Germline loops: CDR1 DFQATT, CDR2 SNEGSKA (reference sequence). Trimming took 6 bases from V and 4 from J; bases not matched to a gene: 11. CDR3 amino acids: CSALNLAGGAYNEQFF. The CDR3 coding sequence is TGCAGTGCCCTAAATCTAGCGGGGGGTGCGTACAATGAGCAGTTCTTC.

This clonotype is deemed medium-sized. The V call is TRBV7-9, the J call TRBJ2-7, with 7 bases identical to TRBD1. The CDR3 runs to 15 residues. The V gene end was trimmed by 5 bases and the J gene end by 2 bases; junction bases not matched to a gene: 9. CDR1 and CDR2 from the germline V gene are SEHNR and FQNEAQ (reference sequence). The CDR3: CASSIGTVNTYEQYF. The CDR3 DNA sequence: TGTGCCAGCAGCATCGGGACAGTTAATACCTACGAGCAGTACTTC.

V is TRBV7-2 and J is TRBJ1-1, with D perhaps TRBD1 (6 bases). Germline CDR1 and CDR2: SGHTA and FQGNSA. Trimming took 4 bases from V and 5 from J, leaving 14 bases between them. The CDR3 has 14 residues. The CDR3 protein is CASSSYREGTEAFF. The CDR3 bases are TGTGCCAGCAGCTCCTACAGGGAGGGGACTGAAGCTTTCTTT.

In this sample, this clonotype turned up a few times. The V call is TRBV10-3, the J call TRBJ2-2; 9 nucleotides match TRBD1. The CDR3 sequence is 13 residues long. J was trimmed by 2 bases and V by 11 bases; bases with no gene match: 3. The germline V gene has CDR1 ENHRY and CDR2 SYGVKD. The CDR3, as DNA: TGTGCCGGAACAGGGGGCAACACCGGGGAGCTGTTTTTT. Its translation is CAGTGGNTGELFF.

In this sample, this clonotype turned up a few times. The chain links TRBV6-5 to TRBJ2-5; 9 bases match TRBD1. The ends lost 3 bases at V and 4 bases at J; junction bases unmatched: 9. CDR1 and CDR2 (germline): MNHEY, SVGAGI. The CDR3 is 16 residues long. CDR3 sequence reads: CASSYIGTGIRETQYF. The CDR3 DNA follows: TGTGCCAGCAGTTATATCGGGACAGGGATCAGAGAGACCCAGTACTTC.

This clonotype was seen a few times. The chain links TRBV5-5 to TRBJ2-3, with no clear D. Between the trimmed V and J ends, which lost 1 base and 7 bases, there was a span of 4 bases. From germline, CDR1 is SGHKS and CDR2 YYEKEE (reference sequence). This CDR3 has 11 residues. In nucleotides, the CDR3 is TGTGCCAGCAGCTTGATGAATACGCAGTATTTT. It encodes CASSLMNTQYF.

The rearrangement links TRBV18 to TRBJ1-2; D call uncertain. Trimming removed 6 bases at V and 1 base at J, with 24 bases between. This CDR3 region has 18 residues. Germline CDR1 reads KGHSH; CDR2 reads LQKENI. CDR3 region: CASSLIGPQGQSNYGYTF. CDR3 nucleotide sequence: TGTGCCAGCTCTCTAATCGGGCCCCAAGGGCAGAGTAACTATGGCTACACCTTC. The complete variable domain, with remaining parts taken from reference TRBV18 and TRBJ1-2, reads NAGVMQNPRHLVRRRGQEARLRCSPMKGHSHVYWYRQLPEEGLKFMVYLQKENIIDESGMPKERFSAEFPKEGPSILRIQQVVRGDSAAYFCASSLIGPQGQSNYGYTFGSGTRLTVV.

The rearrangement uses TRBV5-1 and TRBJ1-2; possible D gene TRBD1, 5 bases. This CDR3 is built from 14 residues. Germline V CDR1 and CDR2: SGHRS, YFSETQ. The V end lost 3 bases, the J end lost 3 bases, and 12 bases lay between the germline ends. The chain's CDR3 is CASSYRDAYYGYTF. CDR3 coding DNA: TGCGCCAGCAGCTATCGGGACGCCTACTATGGCTACACCTTC.

The chain links TRBV10-1 to TRBJ1-1; TRBD1 agrees at 10 bases. The V gene's germline CDR1 is WNHNN and CDR2 SYGVQD (reference sequence). The ends lost 6 bases at V and 4 bases at J; junction bases unmatched: 2. The CDR3 contains 13 residues. The CDR3 sequence is CASSRTGGTEAFF. The CDR3 region has the DNA TGCGCCAGCAGCCGGACAGGGGGCACTGAAGCTTTCTTT.